Each of the 26 T cell receptor beta chains below was sequenced from the same sample in a study of technical replicates of blood from four donors. Repertoires were generated with immunoSEQ multiplex PCR, while TCRdb's copy carries only in-frame clones and drops some. The sample holds roughly 73,000 clones; around 93% are singletons and the top ten take about 0.26%. Sequencing was performed on T cells isolated from PBMCs. Receptor source: a human donor in good health.

The rearrangement uses TRBV5-1 and TRBJ2-7; 7 bases fit TRBD2. CDR1 and CDR2 from the germline V gene are SGHRS and YFSETQ. The CDR3 runs 16 residues. V lost 0 bases to trimming and J lost 2 bases; unmatched junction nucleotides: 8. DNA of the CDR3: TGCGCCAGCAGCTTGGTCATGGGGGGGATGACCTACGAGCAGTACTTC. Translating gives CASSLVMGGMTYEQYF.

V is TRBV5-1 and J is TRBJ2-7; 7 bases are shared with TRBD1. This CDR3 spans 14 amino acids. V shed 0 bases and J 5 bases; nucleotides not matched to a gene: 5. Germline V gene sequence: CDR1 SGHRS, CDR2 YFSETQ. In DNA form, the CDR3 reads TGCGCCAGCAGCTTGGTAGGGGGCACCAACGAGCAGTACTTC. Its protein product is CASSLVGGTNEQYF.

J is TRBJ2-1 and V is TRBV7-2; no clear D. Trimming shortened V by 1 base and J by 2 bases, and 6 bases separated the two germline ends. The CDR3 length is 14 residues. Germline V gene data show CDR1 as SGHTA and CDR2 as FQGNSA. The CDR3 loop reads CASSLEAAYNEQFF. Here the CDR3 DNA reads TGTGCCAGCAGCTTAGAGGCGGCCTACAATGAGCAGTTCTTC.

The chain combines TRBV5-6 with TRBJ2-3; TRBD2 agrees at 8 bases. The CDR3 consists of 15 residues. The V and J ends lost 3 bases and 6 bases, in that order; junction bases with no gene match: 9. Per germline, CDR1 SGHDT and CDR2 YYEEEE. The CDR3, as DNA: TGTGCCAGCAGCTATAAGGGACTAGAGTACGATACGCAGTATTTT. Amino acid sequence: CASSYKGLEYDTQYF.

The chain employs TRBV7-2 and TRBJ2-7, with 9 bases identical to TRBD2. Germline CDR1 is SGHTA and CDR2 is FQGNSA. The trim removed 3 bases at V and 5 bases at J, leaving 11 bases unmatched. The CDR3 contains 16 residues. The CDR3 nucleotides read TGTGCCAGCAGCTTTATGGCGGGGGGGCCCTCACACGAGCAGTACTTC. Its translation is CASSFMAGGPSHEQYF.

The J gene is TRBJ2-2, the V gene TRBV5-1; D perhaps matches TRBD2 (6 bases). Germline-derived CDR1 and CDR2 are SGHRS and YFSETQ. Trimming cost V 3 bases and J 3 bases, with 6 bases left between them. The CDR3 contains 13 residues. CDR3 DNA sequence: TGCGCCAGCAGCTCGGGAGACACCGGGGAGCTGTTTTTT. This encodes CASSSGDTGELFF.

The chain's CDR3 is CASSLGGQGVEKLFF. DNA for the CDR3: TGTGCCAGCAGCTTGGGGGGACAGGGAGTGGAAAAACTGTTTTTT. The chain carries TRBV5-4 and TRBJ1-4; the match to TRBD1 covers 9 bases. V trimming: 0 bases; J trimming: 8 bases; junction bases outside the gene matches: 5. The germline V gene has CDR1 SGHNT and CDR2 YYREEE (reference sequence). The CDR3 runs to 15 residues.

The V gene is TRBV13, the J gene TRBJ2-2; D uncertain. The CDR3 has 14 amino acids. Germline V gene lookup returns CDR1 PRHDT and CDR2 FYEKMQ (reference sequence). Trimming removed 0 bases from V and 6 bases from J, with 8 bases in between. The DNA for the CDR3 is TGTGCCAGCAGCTTAGGGACTGCACCCGGGGAGCTGTTTTTT. Translating it yields CASSLGTAPGELFF.

This chain links TRBV28 with TRBJ2-7; 9 bases are shared with TRBD1. This CDR3 has 17 amino acids. V was clipped by 3 bases and J by 2 bases; unmatched bases: 11. The germline V gene encodes CDR1 MDHEN and CDR2 SYDVKM. CDR3 DNA sequence: TGTGCCAGCAGTTTGGGACCGGGACAGGGATATACCTACGAGCAGTACTTC. Protein product: CASSLGPGQGYTYEQYF.

This chain joins TRBV18 and TRBJ2-7; TRBD1 aligns across 7 bases. The germline V gene encodes CDR1 KGHSH and CDR2 LQKENI. J gave up 1 base and V 2 bases, and 5 bases lay outside the gene matches. The CDR3 is made up of 15 amino acids. CDR3 nucleotides: TGTGCCAGCTCACCATGGACAGGTGATTCCTACGAGCAGTACTTC. This translates into CASSPWTGDSYEQYF. Supplemented by reference TRBV18 and TRBJ2-7, the full variable domain reads NAGVMQNPRHLVRRRGQEARLRCSPMKGHSHVYWYRQLPEEGLKFMVYLQKENIIDESGMPKERFSAEFPKEGPSILRIQQVVRGDSAAYFCASSPWTGDSYEQYFGPGTRLTVT.

The chain uses TRBV19 and TRBJ1-3; 10 bases map to TRBD1. Per the germline V gene, CDR1 is LNHDA and CDR2 is SQIVND (reference sequence). V shed 3 bases, J shed 7 bases, and the junction held 18 bases outside the gene matches. The CDR3 is made up of 19 amino acids. In nucleotides, the CDR3 is TGTGCCAGTAGTATGGGAAGGGGACAGGGGAAAAGGCTGTGGAACACCATATATTTT. Its protein is CASSMGRGQGKRLWNTIYF.

The V gene is TRBV5-1, the J gene TRBJ2-7; 10 positions match TRBD2. V lost 2 bases to trimming and J lost 2 bases; unmatched junction nucleotides: 13. This CDR3 region has 18 residues. Germline V gene data show CDR1 as SGHRS and CDR2 as YFSETQ. CDR3 sequence (DNA): TGCGCCAGCAGCTTTACGAGACAGCGACTAGCGGGCCCCTACGAGCAGTACTTC. Translating it yields CASSFTRQRLAGPYEQYF. Looking up the rest from reference TRBV5-1 and TRBJ2-7 gives the full variable domain: KAGVTQTPRYLIKTRGQQVTLSCSPISGHRSVSWYQQTPGQGLQFLFEYFSETQRNKGNFPGRFSGRQFSNSRSEMNVSTLELGDSALYLCASSFTRQRLAGPYEQYFGPGTRLTVT.

The chain recombines TRBV27 with TRBJ2-7; D is perhaps TRBD1 (7 bases). The CDR3 extends over 14 amino acids. Trimming removed 5 bases from V and 2 bases from J, with 13 bases in between. CDR1 MNHEY and CDR2 SMNVEV come from the germline V gene (reference sequence). CDR3 bases: TGTGCCAGCAGTCCCAGGGGGGCCCCCTACGAGCAGTACTTC. Protein product: CASSPRGAPYEQYF.

The V call is TRBV4-1, the J call TRBJ2-1, with 11 bases lining up with TRBD1. From germline, CDR1 is MGHRA and CDR2 YSYEKL. This CDR3 is built from 14 residues. J lost 8 bases, V lost 4 bases, and 4 bases had no gene match. CDR3 residues: CASSPGQGVDEQFF. The CDR3 DNA follows: TGCGCCAGCAGCCCGGGACAGGGGGTAGATGAGCAGTTCTTC.

The V call is TRBV30, the J call TRBJ2-3; TRBD2 matches 9 bases. From germline, CDR1 is GTSNPN and CDR2 SVGIG (reference sequence). V was pared by 3 bases and J by 1 base, with 14 bases of the junction left unmatched. The CDR3 length is 18 residues. The CDR3 sequence is CAWSPLGRGGEGTDTQYF. CDR3 DNA: TGTGCCTGGAGCCCTCTCGGGCGGGGGGGCGAAGGCACAGATACGCAGTATTTT.

The genes are TRBV2 and TRBJ2-5, with 12 bases fitting TRBD2. The CDR3 length is 18 residues. V lost 1 base, J lost 5 bases, and 11 bases stayed unmatched. Germline V lookup: CDR1 SNHLY, CDR2 FYNNEI. In DNA, the CDR3 is TGTGCCAGCAGTGAAGTGGCTAGCGGGGGGGCCAGGCTGGAGACCCAGTACTTC. Its protein is CASSEVASGGARLETQYF. The full variable domain, completed using reference TRBV2 and TRBJ2-5, is EPEVTQTPSHQVTQMGQEVILRCVPISNHLYFYWYRQILGQKVEFLVSFYNNEISEKSEIFDDQFSVERPDGSNFTLKIRSTKLEDSAMYFCASSEVASGGARLETQYFGPGTRLLVL.

V is TRBV28 and J is TRBJ2-3; TRBD1 matches 9 bases. The junction had 18 bases not matched to a gene; V was cut back by 2 bases and J by 3 bases. This CDR3 comprises 20 residues. CDR1 is MDHEN, CDR2 SYDVKM, per germline. CDR3 sequence: CASSLGQYTGGVESTDTQYF. CDR3 DNA: TGTGCCAGCAGTTTAGGACAGTATACAGGGGGCGTCGAATCTACAGATACGCAGTATTTT.

This chain joins TRBV19 and TRBJ2-7, with 9 bases fitting TRBD1. V lost 5 bases to trimming and J lost 3 bases; unmatched junction nucleotides: 5. The germline V gene encodes CDR1 LNHDA and CDR2 SQIVND (reference sequence). The CDR3 runs to 14 residues. The DNA of the CDR3 is TGTGCCAGTAGTTCCGGGACAGGGAGCTACGAGCAGTACTTC. This gives the protein CASSSGTGSYEQYF.

V gene TRBV7-9 combines with J gene TRBJ2-7; D is possibly TRBD2 (5 bases). Trimming stripped 1 base from V and 2 bases from J, with 9 bases between. The CDR3 sequence is 14 residues long. The V gene's germline CDR1 is SEHNR and CDR2 FQNEAQ (reference sequence). CDR3 nucleotide sequence: TGTGCCAGCAGCTTAGTGGCGGGTCCCTACGAGCAGTACTTC. Its protein product is CASSLVAGPYEQYF.

The chain employs TRBV6-6 and TRBJ1-2; 8 bases match TRBD1. V lost 7 bases and J lost 3; bases outside the gene matches: 7. CDR3 length equals 14 residues. Germline V gene lookup returns CDR1 MNHNY and CDR2 SVGAGI (reference sequence). CDR3 region: CASIGTGRDYGYTF. The CDR3, as DNA: TGTGCCAGCATTGGGACAGGCAGGGACTATGGCTACACCTTC.

The chain uses TRBV6-1 and TRBJ2-4; a weak D match, TRBD2 (7 bases). There are 16 residues in the CDR3. Germline values: CDR1 MNHNS, CDR2 SASEGT. Deletions cut 2 bases from V and 0 bases from J, with 11 bases between. CDR3 region: CASSELGGVAKNIQYF. The DNA of the CDR3 is TGTGCCAGCAGTGAATTAGGGGGGGTAGCCAAAAACATTCAGTACTTC.

V gene TRBV4-1 combines with J gene TRBJ1-1; 8 bases are a match to TRBD1. CDR1 is MGHRA and CDR2 is YSYEKL in the germline V gene. The CDR3 is 18 residues long. V lost 0 bases to trimming and J lost 3 bases; unmatched junction nucleotides: 12. CDR3: CASSQESRRQGRDTEAFF. CDR3 nucleotides: TGCGCCAGCAGCCAAGAAAGTAGGAGACAGGGGAGGGACACTGAAGCTTTCTTT.

The genes are TRBV7-2 and TRBJ1-3; D is unclear. The CDR3 runs 15 residues. Trimming removed 1 base at V and 1 base at J, with 8 bases between. The germline V gene encodes CDR1 SGHTA and CDR2 FQGNSA. The CDR3 reads CASSLGRTSGNTIYF. The CDR3 DNA is TGTGCCAGCAGCTTAGGAAGGACTTCTGGAAACACCATATATTTT. The full variable domain, its missing parts supplied by reference TRBV7-2 and TRBJ1-3, is GAGVSQSPSNKVTEKGKDVELRCDPISGHTALYWYRQSLGQGLEFLIYFQGNSAPDKSGLPSDRFSAERTGGSVSTLTIQRTQQEDSAVYLCASSLGRTSGNTIYFGEGSWLTVV.

This clone was counted between two and nine times. This chain uses TRBV5-4 with TRBJ2-5; D remains unclear. Germline values: CDR1 SGHNT, CDR2 YYREEE (reference sequence). The CDR3 is 15 amino acids. The V end was cut by 4 bases, the J end by 3 bases, with 16 bases between. This CDR3 is CASSGNQTVKETQYF. The CDR3, as DNA: TGTGCCAGCAGCGGTAATCAAACGGTAAAAGAGACCCAGTACTTC.

The chain employs TRBV6-1 and TRBJ1-2; TRBD1 matches 7 bases. J lost 2 bases, V lost 4 bases, and 13 bases had no gene match. Germline-derived CDR1 and CDR2 are MNHNS and SASEGT. The CDR3 sequence is 17 residues long. CDR3 region: CASSAPIGGDLNYGYTF. CDR3 nucleotide sequence: TGTGCCAGCAGTGCCCCAATAGGGGGCGATCTGAACTATGGCTACACCTTC.

The rearrangement uses TRBV28 and TRBJ2-3; weak D call: TRBD2 (5 bases). The germline V and J ends were trimmed by 6 bases and 1 base, with 14 bases remaining between them. The CDR3 loop spans 15 amino acids. CDR1 and CDR2 (germline): MDHEN, SYDVKM. The CDR3, as DNA: TGTGCCAGCAGCCTGCGCTTCGGGGGCACAGATACGCAGTATTTT. Amino acids: CASSLRFGGTDTQYF. Based on the CDR3 plus reference TRBV28 and TRBJ2-3, the full variable domain is DVKVTQSSRYLVKRTGEKVFLECVQDMDHENMFWYRQDPGLGLRLIYFSYDVKMKEKGDIPEGYSVSREKKERFSLILESASTNQTSMYLCASSLRFGGTDTQYFGPGTRLTVL.